This T cell receptor beta chain was profiled in a study of identical twins. The V gene's germline CDR1 is MNHEY and CDR2 SMNVEV (reference sequence). CDR3 length equals 16 residues. Trimming cost V 6 bases and J 7 bases; bases outside gene matches: 16. TCRdb itself ran the 5' RACE reads through MiXCR, one entry per CDR3 protein. The sample holds around 490,000 distinct CDR3 sequences, 14% seen once. Each donor (without exception) was a healthy Caucasian. Of note for this clonotype: Its antigen is unknown.

General study findings and limits: These conclusions were based on statistical analysis (cross-sectional, not following the same donors).

These sequences were also reported in another study, on yellow fever vaccine responses in identical twins. Turning to that study: Twins showed a vaccine T cell response that reportedly seemed partly convergent, partly personalized.

The sample was CD4+ T cells sorted from blood. This chain uses TRBV27 with TRBJ2-7; 9 positions agree with TRBD1. The source of this sequence is a woman in her late teens or twenties in good health. In DNA, the CDR3 is TGTGCCAGCAGCGCCCGACAGGGGGTGACTCTTCGGGAGCAGTACTTC. It encodes CASSARQGVTLREQYF.